The rows below give T cell receptor beta chains drawn from one sample of a study of T cells in Graves' hyperthyroidism and ophthalmopathy. Via MiXCR, TCRdb re-called the multiplex PCR reads, giving one row per CDR3 protein. The data hold about 540,000 distinct CDR3 sequences, with 35% to 55% observed a single time. Sample: peripheral blood or thyroid tissue (not recorded which). The receptors here all came from a woman under 30 with Graves' hyperthyroidism. Each CDR3 is given with its conserved first and last residue. A D gene is named only where the DNA matches it firmly. Clone size is shown for a subset of rows, as once, few, many or a class of expanded clone.

TRBV29-1,many,.,CSVVRQMNTEAFF
TRBV20-1,many,.,CSARGTNNQPQHF
TRBV20-1,many,.,CSARGAKEMSDTQYF
TRBV14,few,.,CASSPVSDRFNYGYTF
TRBV7-9,.,TRBD1,CASSDTGQETDTQYF
TRBV7-2,many,TRBD1,CASSLGRTGPQETQYF
TRBV7-2,.,TRBD2,CASSLVGTGLAADTQYF
TRBV14,.,TRBD1,CASSQATGTGAHSYEQYF
TRBV20-1,many,TRBD2,CSARKTSGSSRSTGELFF
TRBV20-1,many,.,CSALDQPQHF
TRBV29-1,.,TRBD1,CSVADRVGDYTF
TRBV5-1,.,TRBD1,CASSPGGTVNSPLHF
TRBV29-1,.,.,CSARLAGTGYTF
TRBV5-1,many,.,CASSFPSGSYGYTF
TRBV20-1,.,.,CSARSLGKGNEQFF
TRBV20-1,many,.,CSANEPVTAFGGEQYF
TRBV7-8,.,.,CASSSPRGNEQYF
TRBV30,few,.,CAWTRQATGELFF
TRBV20-1,few,.,CSARGTRVSYNEQFF
TRBV10-3,many,.,CAISEGQPYSNQPQHF
TRBV6-2/TRBV6-3,many,TRBD1,CASSDRGNTEAFF
TRBV4-1,.,.,CASSQDRGAAYGYTF
TRBV29-1,.,TRBD1,CSAGTGIGYTF
TRBV13,.,.,CASSLLPSRIPYNEQFF
TRBV13,.,TRBD2,CASSLGTSGRSGANVLTF
TRBV20-1,.,.,CGGAGGEKLFF
TRBV19,many,TRBD1,CASTARDSSNYGYTF
TRBV20-1,many,.,CSARERRVETEAFF
TRBV19,many,TRBD1,CASTLDRDSTGELFF
TRBV5-1,many,.,CASSLFTSEGYTF
TRBV25-1,many,.,CASSEYNNYGYTF
TRBV29-1,.,TRBD1,CSARTGGASNTGELFF
TRBV13,many,.,CASSAGTALGNTIYF
TRBV29-1,once,.,CSAVSNYGYTF
TRBV4-1,few,.,CASSHGPSQANVLTF
TRBV7-3,many,TRBD2,CASSLSGGSATYEQYF
TRBV7-2,many,.,CASSAGTSRGQPQHF
TRBV2,.,TRBD1,CASSKDRANQPQHF
TRBV10-3,.,.,CAISDYSGTGNEQYF
TRBV2,many,.,CATGAEAFF
TRBV7-9,many,.,CASSLGEDSYNEKLFF
TRBV19,.,TRBD1,CASTTGGGYGYTF
TRBV7-9,once,.,CASSSAGLADSYEHF
TRBV2,many,.,CASSVGAGANVLTF
TRBV20-1,many,TRBD1,CSARDPDRGIEQYF
TRBV15,many,.,CATSRGAGETGNTIYF